The 12 T cell receptor beta chains in this list originate from one sample, sequenced in a study of blood T cell repertoires in COVID-19. Here immunoSEQ multiplex PCR was the method, and the copy in TCRdb shows in-frame clones only, minus some. The data hold some 35,000 clones, with roughly 82% observed a single time. Sequenced: peripheral blood. The receptors originated from a man at least 80 years old with active or convalescent COVID-19.

This chain links TRBV19 with TRBJ2-7; a weak D match, TRBD1 (5 bases). CDR3 length: 12 amino acids. Germline lookup yields CDR1 LNHDA and CDR2 SQIVND (reference sequence). The V end lost 4 bases, the J end lost 5 bases, and 9 bases lay between the germline ends. The CDR3 bases are TGTGCCAGTAGTAAGGGGATCCACGAGCAGTACTTC. Encoded protein: CASSKGIHEQYF.

There are a few counts of this clone. The chain is built from TRBV3-1 (or the pseudogene TRBV3-2) and TRBJ1-5; maybe TRBD1 (5 bases). Germline CDR1 reads LGHDT; CDR2 reads YNNKEL (reference sequence). Trimming removed 3 bases at V and 4 bases at J, with 10 bases between. The CDR3 spans 14 residues. CDR3 amino acids: CASSHRQWNQPQHF. The DNA for the CDR3 is TGTGCCAGCAGCCATAGACAGTGGAATCAGCCCCAGCATTTT.

V and J are TRBV7-6 and TRBJ2-1, with TRBD2 matching over 8 bases. The junction had 2 bases not matched to a gene; V was cut back by 3 bases and J by 7 bases. The CDR3 covers 13 residues. The germline gives CDR1 SGHVS, CDR2 FNYEAQ. CDR3 DNA: TGTGCCAGCAGCTTCCGGGAGGGTAATGAGCAGTTCTTC. Its protein product is CASSFREGNEQFF.

The rearrangement links TRBV14 to TRBJ2-1, with 12 bases lining up with TRBD2. V was clipped by 7 bases and J by 10 bases; unmatched bases: 11. The CDR3 loop spans 15 amino acids. In germline, CDR1 is SGHDN, CDR2 FVKESK. The CDR3 region is CASTSSGRVVGEQFF. In nucleotides, the CDR3 is TGTGCCAGCACATCTAGCGGGAGGGTTGTAGGGGAGCAGTTCTTC.

The chain carries TRBV19 and TRBJ2-3; TRBD1 aligns across 8 bases. The CDR3 sequence is 16 residues long. Germline V gene data show CDR1 as LNHDA and CDR2 as SQIVND (reference sequence). The V gene end was trimmed by 5 bases and the J gene end by 6 bases; junction bases not matched to a gene: 13. CDR3 amino acids: CASSSTGTRQGDTQYF. The CDR3 region has the DNA TGTGCCAGTAGTTCTACCGGGACCCGACAGGGGGATACGCAGTATTTT.

The chain carries TRBV28 and TRBJ1-5; D is undetermined. The CDR3 loop spans 13 amino acids. Per the germline V gene, CDR1 is MDHEN and CDR2 is SYDVKM. Between the trimmed V and J ends, which lost 5 bases and 12 bases, there was a span of 17 bases. In DNA form, the CDR3 reads TGTGCCAGCAGTCCCCCACATCCCGCCAACCAGCATTTT. It is translated as CASSPPHPANQHF.

V usage is TRBV5-8 and J usage is TRBJ2-1; 9 nucleotides align to TRBD2. Germline V gene sequence: CDR1 SGHTS, CDR2 YDEGEE. J lost 5 bases, V lost 1 base, and 7 bases had no gene match. The CDR3 consists of 16 residues. DNA for the CDR3: TGTGCCAGCAGCTTGCTAGCGGGATGGGGAAACAATGAGCAGTTCTTC. Its translation: CASSLLAGWGNNEQFF.

A single count supports this clone. The rearrangement uses TRBV27 and TRBJ1-6; a possible D gene is TRBD1 (6 bases). Germline V gene lookup returns CDR1 MNHEY and CDR2 SMNVEV (reference sequence). This CDR3 spans 17 amino acids. V lost 2 bases to trimming and J lost 2 bases, with 13 bases between them. The chain's CDR3 is CASSLSRSGAYNSPLHF. Written as DNA, the CDR3 is TGTGCCAGCAGTTTAAGCCGGTCAGGGGCCTATAATTCACCCCTCCACTTT.

The chain couples TRBV5-1 to TRBJ1-4; TRBD1 aligns across 7 bases. V lost 3 bases to trimming and J lost 7 bases; unmatched junction nucleotides: 6. The germline V gene has CDR1 SGHRS and CDR2 YFSETQ. The CDR3 consists of 14 residues. The CDR3 spells CASSSEGASEKLFF. CDR3 sequence (DNA): TGCGCCAGCAGCTCGGAGGGGGCTTCTGAAAAACTGTTTTTT.

The chain is built from TRBV29-1 and TRBJ1-1; the D gene is possibly TRBD1 (5 bases). The CDR3 is 15 amino acids. Trimming left V 8 bases short and J 3 bases short, with 22 bases between. CDR1 and CDR2 (germline): SQVTM, ANQGSEA. CDR3 amino acids: CSTRGAVGSDTEAFF. DNA for the CDR3: TGCAGCACCCGCGGGGCAGTGGGATCGGACACTGAAGCTTTCTTT.

The rearrangement links TRBV4-1 to TRBJ2-1; 7 bases line up with TRBD2. The junction had 5 bases not matched to a gene; V was cut back by 0 bases and J by 0 bases. CDR1 MGHRA and CDR2 YSYEKL come from the germline V gene. The CDR3 has 17 amino acids. This chain's CDR3 is CASSQDEAGSSYNEQFF. CDR3 sequence (DNA): TGCGCCAGCAGCCAAGATGAAGCGGGGAGCTCCTACAATGAGCAGTTCTTC.

The chain has TRBV7-9 and TRBJ2-5; perhaps TRBD1 as D (5 bases). V was trimmed by 6 bases and J by 4 bases, leaving 15 bases between them. The CDR3 length is 14 residues. The germline gives CDR1 SEHNR, CDR2 FQNEAQ (reference sequence). The CDR3 DNA reads TGTGCCAGCAGTCCTCCCCCAGGGATAGAGACCCAGTACTTC. Translating it yields CASSPPPGIETQYF.